This T cell receptor beta chain was obtained from a study of T cell responses to AZD1222 COVID-19 vaccine. TCRdb keeps only in-frame clones here, not all; method: immunoSEQ multiplex PCR. The sample records some 190,000 clones, 80% to 95% being singletons. To note about this clone: Antigen specificity is unknown.

Trimming took 2 bases from V and 6 from J, leaving 13 bases between them. The length of the CDR3 is 15 residues. Germline lookup yields CDR1 LNHDA and CDR2 SQIVND (reference sequence). Broader study findings: Sampling captured repertoires only after the peak T cell response.

Doses given second, at about 4 or about 12 weeks, were pooled. The clonotype was recovered from an adult who received the AZD1222 COVID-19 vaccine. The V gene is TRBV19, the J gene TRBJ2-2, with D perhaps assigned TRBD1 or TRBD2 (5 bases each). This specimen was peripheral blood, taken 28 days after the second AZD1222 dose. CDR3 in DNA: TGTGCCAGTAGTATAAGAAGGAGAGGGGCCGGGGAGCTGTTTTTT. Its translation: CASSIRRRGAGELFF.